This T cell receptor (beta chain) was retrieved from a study of T cells in localized non-small cell lung cancer. The table came from immunoSEQ multiplex PCR; TCRdb's copy has only in-frame clones and leaves some out. The sample carries over 8,500 clones, around 84% recorded once. V lost 5 bases to trimming and J lost 2 bases; unmatched junction nucleotides: 5. CDR1 and CDR2 (germline): MGHDK, SYGVNS. CDR3 length: 15 residues. General study points: Uninvolved adjacent lung showed peak T cell clonality, exceeding tumor. Turning up in adjacent lung were a median approximately 60 of the top 100 tumor clones. Among blood samples, higher T cell density accompanied longer overall survival. Sequence data derive from only one tumor region, so heterogeneity remains possible.

Of note for this clone: The antigen remains unidentified.

The input for sequencing was peripheral blood, taken before any cancer treatment. V is TRBV25-1 and J is TRBJ2-5; TRBD1 agrees at 10 bases. The clonotype was recovered from a male donor older than 55 with stage III lung adenocarcinoma. The CDR3 region is CASSRQGAGQETQYF. CDR3 DNA: TGTGCCAGCAGTCGACAGGGGGCCGGGCAAGAGACCCAGTACTTC.